What follows are 13 T cell receptor beta chains derived from one specimen sequenced in a study of breast tumors, draining lymph nodes, adjacent tissues (dated by TCRdb to about 2016). The method behind the library was multiplex PCR. Reads for this sample came from an Illumina HiSeq 2000. The public reads were run again by TCRdb, first through fastp at Q25 and then through MiXCR, and only productive beta chains were kept. Rows with one shared CDR3 protein collapse into an entry with the most common genes and DNA. This sample comprises a few hundred thousand distinct CDR3 sequences, less than 40% of them detected only once. The top ten clonotypes cover 3% to 4.5% of the sample. Lymph node samples came from the axillary draining lymph nodes of breast cancer patients. Sequencing input: axillary lymph node tissue. These receptors were collected from a female donor with breast cancer. Some clones in this sample may be carry-over from other donors' samples.

At least ten counts were recorded for this clonotype. The rearrangement joins TRBV7-9 to TRBJ2-1; D might be TRBD1 (5 bases). The CDR3 covers 11 residues. Per germline, CDR1 SEHNR and CDR2 FQNEAQ (reference sequence). The V end was cut by 7 bases, the J end by 11 bases, with 12 bases between. The CDR3 sequence is CASNNQGKQFF. The CDR3 coding sequence is TGTGCCAGCAACAACCAGGGAAAGCAGTTCTTC.

This clonotype was seen many times. The chain carries TRBV7-8 and TRBJ2-3, with 8 nucleotides matching TRBD2. Losses at the gene ends were 5 bases for V and 3 bases for J; bases not matched to a gene: 7. This CDR3 region has 15 residues. Germline CDR1 SGHVS, CDR2 FQNEAQ. The CDR3 coding sequence is TGTGCCAGCAGCCGCCGTGAGCGGGGGACAGATACGCAGTATTTT. It yields the protein CASSRRERGTDTQYF.

This clonotype was counted ten times or more. CDR3 sequence (DNA): TGCAGCGTTATCGAGAGCTCCTACAATGAGCAGTTCTTC. It specifies CSVIESSYNEQFF. This chain joins TRBV29-1 and TRBJ2-1; D call uncertain. The germline V and J ends were trimmed by 5 bases and 0 bases, with 8 bases remaining between them. Germline CDR1 is SQVTM and CDR2 is ANQGSEA. CDR3 size: 13 residues.

In its sample, this clonotype was seen many times. The chain links TRBV6-1 to TRBJ2-7; 7 nucleotides line up with TRBD2. There are 14 residues in the CDR3. V shed 4 bases and J 2 bases; nucleotides not matched to a gene: 5. Germline CDR1 MNHNS, CDR2 SASEGT. This CDR3 reads CASSVAGAPYEQYF. The CDR3 DNA sequence: TGTGCCAGCAGTGTGGCGGGAGCTCCCTACGAGCAGTACTTC.

This clonotype occurred a few times. The V and J genes are TRBV10-3 and TRBJ1-1; D unclear. Trimming removed 4 bases at V and 2 bases at J, with 5 bases between. There are 12 residues in the CDR3. Germline V CDR1 and CDR2: ENHRY, SYGVKD. DNA of the CDR3: TGTGCCATCAGTGCAGTAAACACTGAAGCTTTCTTT. The encoded protein is CAISAVNTEAFF.

This clonotype was observed at least ten times. The chain uses TRBV3-1 and TRBJ2-7; 8 bases map to TRBD2. The CDR3 has 13 residues. Per the germline V gene, CDR1 is LGHDT and CDR2 is YNNKEL (reference sequence). Unmatched junction bases numbered 5, after V lost 3 bases and J lost 7 bases. The CDR3 reads CASSHLAGGEQYF. CDR3 DNA: TGTGCCAGCAGCCACCTAGCGGGTGGTGAGCAGTACTTC.

Only a few counts were recorded for this clonotype. The rearrangement uses TRBV18 and TRBJ2-7; maybe TRBD2 (6 bases). The CDR3 is 13 residues long. Between the trimmed V and J ends, which lost 2 bases and 5 bases, there was a span of 10 bases. Per germline, CDR1 KGHSH and CDR2 LQKENI. In DNA form, the CDR3 reads TGTGCCAGCTCACCAGCGGGGTTGAACGAGCAGTACTTC. Its translation is CASSPAGLNEQYF.

This clonotype was counted between two and nine times. This may stem from a read error, because a much larger clone lies one nucleotide away. Without the conserved terminal phenylalanine or tryptophan, this CDR3 likely stems from a read error. V usage is TRBV19 and J usage is TRBJ1-4; 7 bases map to TRBD1. This CDR3 spans 16 amino acids. The germline gives CDR1 LNHDA, CDR2 SQIVND (reference sequence). V trimming: 7 bases; J trimming: 10 bases; junction bases outside the gene matches: 18. The CDR3 loop reads CASMGPGTAEWGKLFS. The DNA of the CDR3 is TGTGCCAGTATGGGCCCTGGGACAGCCGAGTGGGGAAAACTGTTTTCT.

This clonotype was picked up a small number of times. The rearrangement uses TRBV19 and TRBJ1-6, with 8 bases aligning to TRBD1. V lost 5 bases to trimming and J lost 6 bases; unmatched junction nucleotides: 3. Germline V gene lookup returns CDR1 LNHDA and CDR2 SQIVND (reference sequence). This CDR3 has 14 amino acids. The CDR3 DNA reads TGTGCCAGTAGTCCCCAGGGGGCTAATTCACCCCTCCACTTT. Protein: CASSPQGANSPLHF.

In this sample, this clonotype turned up a few times. This chain joins TRBV28 and TRBJ2-1; 7 bases align to TRBD1. CDR1 and CDR2 (germline): MDHEN, SYDVKM. V lost 5 bases to trimming and J lost 7 bases; unmatched junction nucleotides: 11. This CDR3 spans 15 amino acids. The CDR3 nucleotides read TGTGCCAGCAGTGGACAGGCCAGGGGCAAAAATGAGCAGTTCTTC. Translation gives CASSGQARGKNEQFF.

A word on this clonotype: This sequence may be a read error, since a much larger clone differs from it by one base. This sequence joins TRBV7-9 and TRBJ2-1; no definite D call. CDR3 length: 15 amino acids. Germline CDR1 SEHNR, CDR2 FQNEAQ (reference sequence). Trimming stripped 1 base from V and 8 bases from J, with 15 bases between. The CDR3 here is CASSLEGVIGHEQFF. CDR3 coding DNA: TGTGCCAGCAGCTTAGAGGGTGTGATCGGGCATGAGCAGTTCTTC.

V and J are TRBV20-1 and TRBJ2-7; no definite D call. Per the germline V gene, CDR1 is DFQATT and CDR2 is SNEGSKA (reference sequence). Trimming pared 6 bases from V and 1 base from J, leaving 16 bases between. The CDR3 covers 14 residues. This chain's CDR3 is CSASSQDRSYEQYF. The CDR3 bases are TGCAGTGCCAGCAGCCAAGATCGTTCCTACGAGCAGTACTTC.

This clonotype showed up just a few times. This may come from a read error, since a much larger clone is one base off. V and J are TRBV6-1 and TRBJ2-5, with 8 nucleotides matching TRBD2. This CDR3 has 16 residues. The V segment lost 10 bases and the J segment 4 bases; nucleotides outside the gene matches: 17. Germline V gene sequence: CDR1 MNHNS, CDR2 SASEGT. The DNA for the CDR3 is TGTGCCACCAGCCGCCCGGGGCGGGGGGTCCTAGAGACCCAGTACTTC. It is translated as CATSRPGRGVLETQYF.